This TCR beta chain was captured by sequencing in a study of metastatic and nonmetastatic thyroid tumors. Study details: The comparison covered peripheral blood and tumor or nodule tissue in malignant and benign thyroid patients. General study results and limits: Significantly greater TCR beta diversity was reportedly found in malignant thyroid tumors than in benign nodules (in blood and tumor).

This CDR3 region has 15 residues. Germline CDR1 and CDR2: SGHRS and YFSETQ. With V trimmed by 4 bases and J by 1 base, 3 bases remained unmatched. Authors' analysis steps: In papillary thyroid cancer, a distant-metastasis classifier was built using CDR3 differences across clinicopathological groups. TCRdb redid the clone calls on the PCR reads using MiXCR. TCRdb's processing, not the study's, gives the V and J calls here. The sample gives 15,000 to 20,000 clones, roughly a fifth of which show up once; 21% is in the top ten. About this clone itself: The target antigen is unknown.

Among the patients, none had received any treatment before thyroid surgery. Sequenced material: adjacent normal tissue. The V and J genes are TRBV5-1 and TRBJ2-2, with 8 bases fitting TRBD1. The sequence was collected from a female donor with papillary thyroid cancer or a benign thyroid nodule (not recorded which). Some clones in this sample may be carry-over from other donors' samples. The CDR3 DNA reads as TGCGCCAGCAGCATCGGGACAGGGAACACCGGGGAGCTGTTTTTT. This gives the protein CASSIGTGNTGELFF.